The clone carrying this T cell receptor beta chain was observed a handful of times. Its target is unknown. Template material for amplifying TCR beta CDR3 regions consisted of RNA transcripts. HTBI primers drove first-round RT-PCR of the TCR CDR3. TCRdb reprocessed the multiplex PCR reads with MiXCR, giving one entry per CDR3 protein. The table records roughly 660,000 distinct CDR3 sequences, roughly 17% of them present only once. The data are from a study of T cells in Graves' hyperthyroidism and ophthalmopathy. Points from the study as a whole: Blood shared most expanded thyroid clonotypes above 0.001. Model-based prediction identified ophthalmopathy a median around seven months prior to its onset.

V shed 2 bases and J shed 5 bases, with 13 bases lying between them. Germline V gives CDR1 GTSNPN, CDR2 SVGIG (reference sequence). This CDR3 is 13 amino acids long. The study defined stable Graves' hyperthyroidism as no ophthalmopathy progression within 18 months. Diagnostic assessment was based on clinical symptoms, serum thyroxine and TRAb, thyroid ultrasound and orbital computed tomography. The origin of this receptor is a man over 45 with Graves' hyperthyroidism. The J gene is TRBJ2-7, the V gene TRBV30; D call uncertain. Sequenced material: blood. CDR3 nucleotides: TGTGCCTGGAGTCCCCCCGGCAGAGACGAGCAGTACTTC. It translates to CAWSPPGRDEQYF.